These 26 T cell receptor beta chains were all obtained from the same sample, sequenced in a study of cytomegalovirus exposure and HLA in healthy donors. The PCR had 60 Vbeta and 13 Jbeta primers. Clones were read by immunoSEQ multiplex PCR, and TCRdb kept only the in-frame ones, dropping some. The sample holds over 100,000 clones, under 85% seen once. The sample was PBMCs. The source is a male donor in good health and CMV-seropositive.

As regards this clone: One end of the junction does not line up with germline, which may come from a read error. V usage is TRBV7-9 and J usage is TRBJ2-6; a possible D gene is TRBD1 (5 bases). In germline, CDR1 is SEHNR, CDR2 FQNEAQ (reference sequence). The length of the CDR3 is 19 residues. CDR3 bases: TGTGCCAGCACCCAAGTAGAGAGCGTCATAAGCTCTGGGGCCAACGGCCTGACTTTC. Amino acid sequence: CASTQVESVISSGANGLTF.

This chain joins TRBV10-3 and TRBJ2-5, with D possibly TRBD1 on 5 matching bases. This CDR3 is built from 12 residues. Germline values: CDR1 ENHRY, CDR2 SYGVKD. V gave up 6 bases and J gave up 5 bases, with 10 bases separating them. The CDR3 loop reads CAIRGLGETQYF. The CDR3 region has the DNA TGTGCCATCAGGGGGCTCGGGGAGACCCAGTACTTC.

This rearrangement joins TRBV6-1 to TRBJ2-7; 12 nucleotides agree with TRBD2. The CDR3 contains 15 residues. Germline-derived CDR1 and CDR2 are MNHNS and SASEGT. V shed 2 bases and J 3 bases; nucleotides not matched to a gene: 2. Here the CDR3 reads CASSERLAGVYEQYF. CDR3 nucleotide sequence: TGTGCCAGCAGTGAAAGACTAGCGGGAGTCTACGAGCAGTACTTC.

This clone has a handful of counts. This rearrangement joins TRBV27 to TRBJ2-6; possible D gene TRBD1, 5 bases. CDR1 is MNHEY and CDR2 is SMNVEV in the germline V gene (reference sequence). CDR3 length: 14 amino acids. V was cut by 8 bases and J by 2 bases, with 10 bases left in between. DNA of the CDR3: TGTGCCAGCGGGCCCAGGGCTGGGGCCAACGTCCTGACTTTC. This gives the protein CASGPRAGANVLTF.

V and J are TRBV7-2 and TRBJ2-3; possible D gene TRBD2, 6 bases. The CDR3 contains 15 residues. Between the trimmed V and J ends, which lost 5 bases and 0 bases, there was a span of 12 bases. Germline V lookup: CDR1 SGHTA, CDR2 FQGNSA. This CDR3 is CASSRGTSSTDTQYF. The CDR3 DNA reads as TGTGCCAGCAGCCGTGGGACTTCGAGCACAGATACGCAGTATTTT.

The rearrangement joins TRBV28 to TRBJ2-3; D not certain. CDR3 length equals 14 residues. Germline lookup yields CDR1 MDHEN and CDR2 SYDVKM. Trimming removed 6 bases from V and 2 bases from J, with 12 bases in between. The CDR3 nucleotides are TGTGCCAGCAGACTTATAGTCAACACAGATACGCAGTATTTT. Translating it yields CASRLIVNTDTQYF.

This chain links TRBV7-9 with TRBJ2-2; TRBD2 aligns across 10 bases. With 5 bases clipped from V and 4 bases from J, the junction kept 7 bases outside the gene matches. The CDR3 extends over 16 amino acids. In germline, CDR1 is SEHNR, CDR2 FQNEAQ (reference sequence). For the CDR3, the DNA is TGTGCCAGCAGCCACCCCAGCGGGGGGGCCACCGGGGAGCTGTTTTTT. This translates into CASSHPSGGATGELFF.

Note on this clone: At one end, the junction sequence differs from germline, possibly due to a read error. The chain is built from TRBV25-1 and TRBJ2-1; a weak D match, TRBD2 (6 bases). The CDR3 is 13 amino acids. From germline, CDR1 is MGHDK and CDR2 SYGVNS. This CDR3 is CASRAGLYSEQFF. CDR3 in DNA: TGTGCCAGCAGGGCGGGGCTTTACAGTGAGCAGTTCTTC.

CDR3 sequence reads: CASQGYRTEAFF. The CDR3, as DNA: TGTGCCAGCCAGGGGTATAGAACTGAAGCTTTCTTT. The chain combines TRBV6-6 with TRBJ1-1; weak D call: TRBD1 (6 bases). Looked up from germline, CDR1 is MNHNY and CDR2 is SVGAGI (reference sequence). V lost 8 bases and J lost 5, with 12 bases in between. The CDR3 has 12 amino acids.

J is TRBJ1-5 and V is TRBV5-1; TRBD1 aligns across 8 bases. Germline V lookup: CDR1 SGHRS, CDR2 YFSETQ. V shed 0 bases and J 7 bases; nucleotides not matched to a gene: 6. The CDR3 is 15 amino acids. CDR3 in amino acids: CASSLGGQAGQPQHF. For the CDR3, the DNA is TGCGCCAGCAGCTTGGGGGGACAGGCTGGGCAGCCCCAGCATTTT.

V is TRBV10-3 and J is TRBJ2-7; D may be TRBD1 (6 bases). V lost 5 bases to trimming and J lost 3 bases, with 8 bases between them. The CDR3 is 12 residues long. The germline V gene encodes CDR1 ENHRY and CDR2 SYGVKD. CDR3 DNA: TGTGCCATCAGTTCAGGGGACTACGAGCAGTACTTC. It encodes CAISSGDYEQYF.

The chain joins TRBV7-9 to TRBJ2-5, with 7 bases aligning to TRBD2. The closer fit of TRBJ2-7 to the DNA end suggests the J call may be wrong. Germline V lookup: CDR1 SEHNR, CDR2 FQNEAQ (reference sequence). This CDR3 has 15 amino acids. In DNA, the CDR3 is TGTGCCAGCAGCAGGGAGGGCCTGTCCGTTAACGAGCAGTACTTC. It encodes CASSREGLSVNEQYF.

The chain is built from TRBV5-1 and TRBJ2-6, with 11 bases lining up with TRBD1. This CDR3 has 17 amino acids. The V gene's germline CDR1 is SGHRS and CDR2 YFSETQ. V lost 4 bases to trimming and J lost 0 bases; unmatched junction nucleotides: 3. CDR3 DNA: TGCGCCAGCAGCCCGGACAGGGGGCCCTCTGGGGCCAACGTCCTGACTTTC. Amino acids: CASSPDRGPSGANVLTF.

The chain carries TRBV6-6 and TRBJ1-4, with 8 nucleotides matching TRBD1. The V segment lost 4 bases and the J segment 8 bases; nucleotides outside the gene matches: 6. This CDR3 is 14 amino acids long. Per germline, CDR1 MNHNY and CDR2 SVGAGI (reference sequence). The CDR3 nucleotides are TGTGCCAGCAGTTCTACCGGACAGGGAGAAAAACTGTTTTTT. It translates to CASSSTGQGEKLFF.

The rearrangement joins TRBV7-9 to TRBJ2-3, with 9 bases identical to TRBD2. CDR1 is SEHNR, CDR2 FQNEAQ, per germline (reference sequence). V trimming: 3 bases; J trimming: 3 bases; junction bases outside the gene matches: 10. This CDR3 spans 17 amino acids. In DNA, the CDR3 is TGTGCCAGCAGCTTTGGCTTGGCTAGCGGGACAACAGATACGCAGTATTTT. Residues: CASSFGLASGTTDTQYF.

V usage is TRBV5-1 and J usage is TRBJ2-7; 7 bases fit TRBD1. Unmatched junction bases numbered 2, after V lost 2 bases and J lost 3 bases. Germline V gene sequence: CDR1 SGHRS, CDR2 YFSETQ. This CDR3 has 13 residues. The CDR3 DNA reads as TGCGCCAGCAGCTTTGGACAGGTCTACGAGCAGTACTTC. Translation: CASSFGQVYEQYF.

This chain connects TRBV7-2 to TRBJ2-2; a possible D gene is TRBD2 (5 bases). CDR1 SGHTA and CDR2 FQGNSA come from the germline V gene. The CDR3 is made up of 15 amino acids. Trimming took 1 base from V and 5 from J, leaving 11 bases between them. The CDR3 spells CASSLVVSGTGELFF. CDR3 DNA sequence: TGTGCCAGCAGCTTAGTGGTGTCGGGGACCGGGGAGCTGTTTTTT.

The rearrangement joins TRBV29-1 to TRBJ2-3; 7 bases line up with TRBD2. The V gene's germline CDR1 is SQVTM and CDR2 ANQGSEA. Losses at the gene ends were 1 base for V and 4 bases for J; bases not matched to a gene: 17. This CDR3 is built from 18 residues. The CDR3 nucleotides are TGCAGCGTTGAAGGCGGCGGAGTGGGCGGCGGGGGTGCAGATACGCAGTATTTT. Translating gives CSVEGGGVGGGGADTQYF.

The V call is TRBV9, the J call TRBJ2-7, with 9 positions matching TRBD2. Trimming cost V 3 bases and J 2 bases; bases outside gene matches: 9. The germline V gene has CDR1 SGDLS and CDR2 YYNGEE. This CDR3 contains 16 residues. The CDR3 sequence: CASSGAASGVPYEQYF. The CDR3 DNA reads TGTGCCAGCAGCGGAGCAGCTAGCGGGGTACCCTACGAGCAGTACTTC.

V gene TRBV25-1 combines with J gene TRBJ1-3; D uncertain. CDR1 is MGHDK and CDR2 is SYGVNS in the germline V gene. The V end lost 7 bases, the J end lost 3 bases, and 4 bases lay between the germline ends. The CDR3 extends over 11 amino acids. The CDR3 is CASTGGNTIYF. CDR3 DNA: TGTGCCAGCACAGGTGGAAACACCATATATTTT. Using reference TRBV25-1 and TRBJ1-3 for the parts outside the CDR3, the full variable domain is EADIYQTPRYLVIGTGKKITLECSQTMGHDKMYWYQQDPGMELHLIHYSYGVNSTEKGDLSSESTVSRIRTEHFPLTLESARPSHTSQYLCASTGGNTIYFGEGSWLTVV.

V gene TRBV10-3 combines with J gene TRBJ2-5, with TRBD2 matching 16 bases. The DNA end is more similar to TRBJ2-7, so the J call may be wrong. Germline values: CDR1 ENHRY, CDR2 SYGVKD. This CDR3 spans 16 amino acids. The CDR3 region has the DNA TGTGCCATCAATACCGGGACTAGCGGGAGGGCCTACGAGCAGTACTTC. Amino acid sequence: CAINTGTSGRAYEQYF.

CDR3 amino acids: CASSLTGGGAEAFF. The CDR3 DNA follows: TGTGCCAGCAGTTTAACGGGGGGAGGAGCTGAAGCTTTCTTT. V usage is TRBV28 and J usage is TRBJ1-1; possible D gene TRBD1, 5 bases. V was cut by 2 bases and J by 6 bases, with 13 bases left in between. CDR3 length: 14 amino acids. CDR1 MDHEN and CDR2 SYDVKM come from the germline V gene.

The CDR3 sequence: CASSELGDSRNEQYF. For the CDR3, the DNA is TGTGCCAGCAGTGAACTCGGGGATTCAAGGAACGAGCAGTACTTC. This chain connects TRBV2 to TRBJ2-7; perhaps TRBD2 as D (5 bases). This CDR3 has 15 amino acids. Germline values: CDR1 SNHLY, CDR2 FYNNEI. V was cut by 2 bases and J by 5 bases, with 16 bases left in between.

This clone was seen just once. This chain uses TRBV5-6 with TRBJ1-2; D is unresolved. Germline V gene lookup returns CDR1 SGHDT and CDR2 YYEEEE. Trimming took off 1 base at V and 5 bases at J, with 12 bases between the two ends. There are 14 residues in the CDR3. CDR3 sequence: CASSLQEGRYGYTF. The CDR3 nucleotides read TGTGCCAGCAGCTTGCAGGAAGGGAGGTATGGCTACACCTTC.

The chain employs TRBV6-6 and TRBJ2-1, with D unclear. CDR3 size: 12 residues. From germline, CDR1 is MNHNY and CDR2 SVGAGI (reference sequence). V dropped 1 base and J dropped 6 bases, with 4 bases sitting between them. The CDR3 DNA reads as TGTGCCAGCAGTTACTTCTCCAATGAGCAGTTCTTC. Translating it yields CASSYFSNEQFF.

This clone was counted a single time. V usage is TRBV25-1 and J usage is TRBJ2-7, with D tentatively TRBD1 (5 bases). Trimming took 5 bases from V and 2 from J, leaving 13 bases between them. The V gene's germline CDR1 is MGHDK and CDR2 SYGVNS. This CDR3 has 14 amino acids. The CDR3, as DNA: TGTGCCAGCAGTCCTCGGACAAGCACCTACGAGCAGTACTTC. The encoded protein is CASSPRTSTYEQYF.